This TCR beta chain was obtained from a study of cytomegalovirus exposure and HLA in healthy donors. As to this clone: Its target is not known.

Study findings and constraints: In vitro confirmation showed a few CMV-associated chains to be CMV antigen specific. Data from an earlier analysis indicated that most TCR beta V segments were productive either about 87% or about 30% of the time. Association with HLA alleles at 0.05 false discovery rate was found for 15,000 or so TCR beta sequences in a later analysis. Sequencing probably produced one cluster of sequence variants that were highly shared.

60 Vbeta and 13 Jbeta primers were used in PCR. Only in-frame clones appear in the TCRdb table, and some are missing; sequencing was by immunoSEQ multiplex PCR. The table has 120,000 to 150,000 clones, roughly 80% seen once. The sequenced sample consisted of PBMCs. The sequence came from a female donor in good health and CMV-seronegative.

In DNA form, the CDR3 reads TGTGCTAGTGGTTTGGTCTCTAGCGGGAGTGCAGAGACCCAGTACTTC. This translates into CASGLVSSGSAETQYF. The V call is TRBV12-5, the J call TRBJ2-5; TRBD2 matches at 10 bases. The germline gives CDR1 LGHNT, CDR2 FRNRAP. V lost 0 bases to trimming and J lost 4 bases; unmatched junction nucleotides: 5. This CDR3 comprises 16 residues.